This paragraph covers one T cell receptor beta chain sequence. Its antigen remains undetermined. The input lacks base qualities; no much larger clone sits a single base away. The sample is drawn from a study of blood T cell repertoires in COVID-19 (dated by TCRdb to 2019 to 2021). For context, the study as a whole: Collaborator samples came from the United States, Italy and Spain and covered acute and convalescent phases of COVID-19. A de-identified subject ID, COVID-19 status, age in years and sex were almost always included in the sample metadata. Where HLA class I and class II types were available, the types were taken from metadata supplied by the sample provider, not from assay-based typing. Samples were obtained from the ongoing ImmuneRACE study (first 160 participants) and from 1,000 to 1,500 subjects provided by 6 global collaborators. A freely available public database, intended as a resource for researchers studying the immune response to SARS-CoV-2, is where the repertoires were released. The prospective study material was composed of cDNA or gDNA derived from T cells, B-cell-depleted T cells, or PBMCs. Deeply sampled blood TCRbeta repertoires from subjects exposed to, actively infected with, or recovered from COVID-19 were included in the dataset.

The immunoSEQ Assay, a bias-controlled multiplex PCR, was used to amplify TCRbeta CDR3 regions from genomic DNA. Processing in the source paper ran as follows. The number of nucleated cells in each sample was estimated from the amplification of reference gene primers within the assay. Sequence reads were collapsed and filtered to measure the absolute abundance of every unique TCRbeta CDR3 rearrangement. For each sample, productive Simpson clonality was calculated by taking the square root of Simpson's diversity index across productive rearrangements. TCRdb obtained this table from immuneACCESS and retained in-frame rearrangements with V and J assigned. These tables miss some clones; where compared with another copy, unresolved V genes account for less than half of the shortfall, and the remainder is unexplained. For V, J and clone size, that table is used; D and trimming come from the DNA. Here the sample has roughly 200,000 clones; 65% to 90% occur a single time. Together, the top ten hold 3.5% to 4% of the sample.

Participants in the prospective study were enrolled through a virtual design, were aged about 18 to 100 years, and lived in 20 to 30 United States geographic areas. In the prospective study, cohorts were assigned on the basis of participant-reported clinical history obtained from a screening survey and a study questionnaire. Mobile phlebotomists in the prospective study collected whole blood, serum and a nasopharyngeal or oropharyngeal swab from every participant. Additional blood draws and questionnaires over an approximately two-month period could optionally be provided by prospective study participants. Before DNA extraction, blood samples from the prospective study were shipped at room temperature or frozen. Based on the germline V gene, the CDR1 and CDR2 sequences are SGHRS and YFSETQ. The V and J ends are trimmed by 4 bases and 5 bases, leaving 15 bases between them. Inclusive of the bounding cysteine and phenylalanine, the CDR3 is 14 residues long. CDR3 DNA is the only sequence kept; it has 42 bases, read in frame from the first base.

Results and caveats for the whole study, not just this receptor: The amount of clinical and demographic metadata varied by source and participant and was provided uncurated.

The rearrangement combines TRBV5-1 with TRBJ1-1; TRBD1 is possibly the D segment (5 matching bases). What was sequenced was PBMCs or T cells enriched from blood (not recorded which). This receptor was taken from a woman in her forties with acute COVID-19. The DNA is TGCGCCAGCAGCCTGGGACTTACACGAACTGAAGCTTTCTTT. Its coded protein is CASSLGLTRTEAFF. With the rest looked up from the reference TRBV5-1 and TRBJ1-1 genes rather than sequenced, the full variable domain is KAGVTQTPRYLIKTRGQQVTLSCSPISGHRSVSWYQQTPGQGLQFLFEYFSETQRNKGNFPGRFSGRQFSNSRSEMNVSTLELGDSALYLCASSLGLTRTEAFFGQGTRLTVV.